The 7 T cell receptor beta chains below all came from one sample that was sequenced in a study of blood T cell repertoires in COVID-19. Here immunoSEQ multiplex PCR was the method, and the copy in TCRdb shows in-frame clones only, minus some. In the table there are 150,000 to 200,000 clones, around 90% of which are singletons. What was sequenced was peripheral blood. The source is a man aged 60 to 69 with active or convalescent COVID-19.

This clone was seen a few times. The genes are TRBV2 and TRBJ1-6, with D possibly being TRBD1 (6 bases). CDR3 size: 14 residues. V lost 11 bases and J lost 10, with 21 bases in between. CDR1 is SNHLY and CDR2 is FYNNEI in the germline V gene. In DNA form, the CDR3 reads TGTGCCTCCAAGTACCAGGGGATTTGGTCACCCCTCCACTTT. Residues: CASKYQGIWSPLHF.

The CDR3 reads CASSERRTGGANTEAFF. The CDR3 DNA reads as TGTGCCAGCAGTGAGAGGAGGACAGGGGGGGCGAACACTGAAGCTTTCTTT. This chain connects TRBV6-1 to TRBJ1-1; 10 nucleotides agree with TRBD1. The CDR3 extends over 17 amino acids. V shed 3 bases and J 1 base; nucleotides not matched to a gene: 8. CDR1 and CDR2 from the germline V gene are MNHNS and SASEGT.

The chain uses TRBV25-1 and TRBJ1-1; possibly TRBD1 for D (5 bases). The V end was cut by 4 bases, the J end by 3 bases, with 15 bases between. Germline values: CDR1 MGHDK, CDR2 SYGVNS. The CDR3 consists of 15 residues. The CDR3 DNA follows: TGTGCCAGCAGTGGCTCGGGGGGGTGGGACACTGAAGCTTTCTTT. The encoded protein is CASSGSGGWDTEAFF.

The CDR3 region has the DNA TGCGCCAGCAGGCGGGGGCCGTCGAGAAGGTATGGCTACACCTTC. Translating gives CASRRGPSRRYGYTF. The chain couples TRBV5-1 to TRBJ1-2; D possibly corresponds to TRBD1 (6 bases). The germline V and J ends were trimmed by 5 bases and 5 bases, with 19 bases remaining between them. The CDR3 spans 15 residues. Germline CDR1 is SGHRS and CDR2 is YFSETQ. The whole variable domain, remainder taken from reference TRBV5-1 and TRBJ1-2, is KAGVTQTPRYLIKTRGQQVTLSCSPISGHRSVSWYQQTPGQGLQFLFEYFSETQRNKGNFPGRFSGRQFSNSRSEMNVSTLELGDSALYLCASRRGPSRRYGYTFGSGTRLTVV.

The rearrangement joins TRBV19 to TRBJ1-4; 8 bases align to TRBD1. Germline loops: CDR1 LNHDA, CDR2 SQIVND (reference sequence). This CDR3 is 14 amino acids long. J lost 7 bases, V lost 6 bases, and 7 bases had no gene match. DNA of the CDR3: TGTGCCAGTAGCCCGACAGGGGTAGTTGAAAAACTGTTTTTT. It codes for CASSPTGVVEKLFF.

V gene TRBV6-5 combines with J gene TRBJ1-3; D gene uncertain. V lost 8 bases and J 3 bases, leaving 11 bases between the germline ends. The CDR3 is 13 residues long. Germline loops: CDR1 MNHEY, CDR2 SVGAGI. CDR3: CASSTPGGNTIYF. The CDR3 nucleotides read TGTGCCAGCTCTACACCGGGTGGAAACACCATATATTTT.

The CDR3 sequence is CASTRGAPATNEKLFF. CDR3 bases: TGTGCCAGCACCCGCGGGGCCCCTGCAACTAATGAAAAACTGTTTTTT. This sequence joins TRBV2 and TRBJ1-4, with a weak D call TRBD1 (5 bases). Germline assignment: CDR1 SNHLY and CDR2 FYNNEI. This CDR3 is 16 amino acids long. With 7 bases removed from V and 0 bases from J, the gap between germline ends came to 15 bases.